Listed below are T cell receptor beta chains from one sample, sequenced in a study of cytomegalovirus exposure and HLA in healthy donors. Sequencing was performed with immunoSEQ multiplex PCR; in TCRdb, only in-frame clones are kept and a portion is missing. In the table there are about 160,000 clones, more than 80% of which are singletons. The sample was PBMCs. Every receptor here comes from a young woman in good health and CMV-seronegative. CDR3s include the opening cysteine and the closing phenylalanine or tryptophan. The D gene is left open where the match is weak. Clone sizes are given selectively: once, few, many, or a class where the clone is expanded.

J	V	D	size	DNA	CDR3
TRBJ1-3	TRBV19	NA	NA	TGTGCCAGTAGTGGCCCCTCTGGAAACACCATATATTTT	CASSGPSGNTIYF
TRBJ2-1	TRBV5-1	TRBD2	NA	TGCGCCAGCAGCTTGGGCGGGACTAGCGGGATCTCCTACAATGAGCAGTTCTTC	CASSLGGTSGISYNEQFF
TRBJ1-1	TRBV6-5	NA	NA	TGTGCCAGCAGTTACTCGATGGGCCGGGGGGGGACTGAAGCTTTCTTT	CASSYSMGRGGTEAFF
TRBJ1-5	TRBV6-1	NA	NA	TGTGCCAGCAGAGACTATACAGGGTCTCAGCCCCAGCATTTT	CASRDYTGSQPQHF
TRBJ2-1	TRBV5-1	NA	once	TGCGCCAGCAGCTTGGAGCACAATGAGCAGTTCTTC	CASSLEHNEQFF
TRBJ2-7	TRBV10-2	TRBD2	once	TGCGCCAGCAGTGAGGGACTAGCGAGCTTAGGCGAGCAGTACTTC	CASSEGLASLGEQYF
TRBJ1-2	TRBV5-1	TRBD1	NA	TGCGCCAGCGGGATGAAGGGGGCTAGTCAGGGCTACACCTTC	CASGMKGASQGYTF
TRBJ2-1	TRBV18	TRBD2	NA	TGTGCCAGCTCACCTCCGCGAGGGAGGGATGAGCAGTTCTTC	CASSPPRGRDEQFF
TRBJ2-7	TRBV15	NA	many	TGTGCCACCAGCAGAGGGACAGACTTGGGGGAGCAGTACTTC	CATSRGTDLGEQYF
TRBJ2-1	TRBV7-3	NA	NA	TGTGCCAGCAGCCCCCGGACAAGCAACTACAATGAGCAGTTCTTC	CASSPRTSNYNEQFF
TRBJ1-6	TRBV7-9	NA	NA	TGTTCCAGCAGCTTAGAGAGTAATTCACCCCTCCACTTT	CSSSLESNSPLHF
TRBJ1-2	TRBV5-1	NA	NA	TGCGCCAGCAGCGTGGACTGGAACTATGGCTACACCTTC	CASSVDWNYGYTF
TRBJ2-2	TRBV27	TRBD2	NA	TGTGCCAGCAGTCTCGGACTAGCGGGAGGGACCGGGGAGCTGTTTTTT	CASSLGLAGGTGELFF
TRBJ1-1	TRBV10-1	NA	NA	TGCGCCAGCAGCCCAGAATTGAACACTGAAGCTTTCTTT	CASSPELNTEAFF
TRBJ1-2	TRBV14	NA	NA	TGTGCCAGCAGCCAAGACAGTACTAACTATGGCTACACCTTC	CASSQDSTNYGYTF
TRBJ2-1	TRBV28	TRBD1	NA	TGTGCCAGCATCTCATGGGACAGGGGGAACAATGAGCAGTTCTTC	CASISWDRGNNEQFF
TRBJ1-1	TRBV18	NA	NA	TGTGCCAGCTCACCGGACAGATTGAACACTGAAGCTTTCTTT	CASSPDRLNTEAFF
TRBJ1-2	TRBV7-2	NA	NA	TGTGCCAGCAGCTTAACCAAAGCAGGTTATGGCTACACCTTC	CASSLTKAGYGYTF
TRBJ2-3	TRBV10-1	TRBD1	NA	TGCGCCAGCAGTGAGGGACAGGGTTCAACAGATACGCAGTATTTT	CASSEGQGSTDTQYF
TRBJ2-1	TRBV6-5	NA	NA	TGTGCCAGCAGTTACTCCCGGGACACACACAATGAGCAGTTCTTC	CASSYSRDTHNEQFF
TRBJ1-2	TRBV2	TRBD1	NA	TGTGCCAGCAGTGAACAGGGGGCGAACTATGGCTACACCTTC	CASSEQGANYGYTF
TRBJ2-7	TRBV6-1	TRBD1	NA	TGTGCCAGCAGAAAGGACAGGACCAAGGACGAGCAGTACTTC	CASRKDRTKDEQYF
TRBJ2-6	TRBV7-3	TRBD1	once	TGTGCCAGCAGCTCATACGGACAGGGACCTGGGGCCAACGTCCTGACTTTC	CASSSYGQGPGANVLTF
TRBJ1-6	TRBV19	NA	NA	TGTGCCAGTAGTCCCGGACGGGCAGGGAATTCACCCCTCCACTTT	CASSPGRAGNSPLHF
TRBJ2-2	TRBV10-1	NA	NA	TGCGCCAGCTCCGGACAGATGAACACCGGGGAGCTGTTTTTT	CASSGQMNTGELFF
TRBJ1-4	TRBV5-1	NA	NA	TGCGCCAGCAGCCTGGGGGCTGTACTTGCAACTAATGAAAAACTGTTTTTT	CASSLGAVLATNEKLFF
TRBJ1-2	TRBV7-9	NA	few	TGTGCCAGCAGCTTAGGTGTGTCAGGGCGGTATGGCTACACCTTC	CASSLGVSGRYGYTF
TRBJ2-1	TRBV7-7	NA	NA	TGTGCTAGCGGTTTCTCGGGACTTGGTGAGCAGTTCTTC	CASGFSGLGEQFF
TRBJ1-2	TRBV2	NA	NA	TGTGCCAGCAGTGGATATTCCGGGACTGCAGCTAACTATGGCTACACCTTC	CASSGYSGTAANYGYTF
TRBJ2-7	TRBV5-4	NA	NA	TGTGCCAGCAGCTTGGAAACGGAGTACGAGCAGTACTTC	CASSLETEYEQYF
TRBJ1-1	TRBV18	TRBD1	once	TGTGCCAGCTCTCCTCAGGGGGCGGCTGAAGCTTTCTTT	CASSPQGAAEAFF
TRBJ2-3	TRBV6-5	NA	once	TGTGCCAGCAGACAGCACCGTAGCACAGATACGCAGTATTTT	CASRQHRSTDTQYF
TRBJ1-5	TRBV6-5	NA	NA	TGTGCCAGCAGTTACAGCCCCTATAGCAATCAGCCCCAGCATTTT	CASSYSPYSNQPQHF
TRBJ1-4	TRBV25-1	NA	NA	TGTGCCAGCAGTGCGGGAGGGGCCAGGGGAGAAAAACTGTTTTTT	CASSAGGARGEKLFF
TRBJ1-5	TRBV23-1	NA	NA	TGCGCCAGCAGTCAACCCGGGACACTTGACTCTCCTACCTTCTATAGCAATCAGCCCCAGCATTTT	CASSQPGTLDSPTFYSNQPQHF
TRBJ2-7	TRBV7-2	TRBD2	NA	TGTGCCAGCAGCTTAGCCCCCAATAGGATTACTAGCGGGAGGGCCTTTCAGTACGAGCAGTACTTC	CASSLAPNRITSGRAFQYEQYF
TRBJ2-4	TRBV5-8	TRBD2	NA	TGTGCCAGCAGTCCTGGGACTAGCGGGAGGAACATTCAGTACTTC	CASSPGTSGRNIQYF
TRBJ1-6	TRBV27	NA	NA	TGTGCCGCGGGGGGGGCGTTTAATTCACCCCTCCACTTT	CAAGGAFNSPLHF
TRBJ2-2	TRBV5-1	TRBD1	NA	TGCGCCAGCCACACAGGGGCGAACACCGGGGAGCTGTTTTTT	CASHTGANTGELFF
TRBJ2-3	TRBV10-1	NA	NA	TGCGCCAGCAGTGAGGGGGCGACTCGAACAGATACGCAGTATTTT	CASSEGATRTDTQYF
TRBJ1-1	TRBV6-1	NA	NA	TGTGCCAGCAGTGAAGTATCAGGCAACACTGAAGCTTTCTTT	CASSEVSGNTEAFF
TRBJ1-1	TRBV9	NA	NA	TGTGCCAGCAGCCCCCGAGCAGGGGCGAACACTGAAGCTTTCTTT	CASSPRAGANTEAFF
TRBJ2-2	TRBV5-6	NA	NA	TGTGCCAGCAGCTTGGTATTATGGGGCCCCGGGGAGCTGTTTTTT	CASSLVLWGPGELFF
TRBJ2-7	TRBV9	NA	NA	TGTGCCAGCAGCCCTATGGACGGACTGATCTCCTACGAGCAGTACTTC	CASSPMDGLISYEQYF
TRBJ2-7	TRBV27	TRBD2	few	TGTGCCAGCAGTTTATACGGGAGGAGCTACGAGCAGTACTTC	CASSLYGRSYEQYF
TRBJ2-2	TRBV11-2	TRBD2	few	TGTGCCAGCAGCCCCGAACGACTAGCTTCCGGGGAGCTGTTTTTT	CASSPERLASGELFF
TRBJ2-1	TRBV7-2	NA	NA	TGTGCCAGCAGCTTAGACTTCTATGAGCAGTTCTTC	CASSLDFYEQFF
TRBJ1-2	TRBV5-6	NA	NA	TGTGCCAGCAGCTTGCGGGGGGACTATGGCTACACCTTC	CASSLRGDYGYTF
TRBJ1-6	TRBV6-6	TRBD1	NA	TGTGCCAGCAGTCTAAACAGGGGAACTAATTCACCCCTCCACTTT	CASSLNRGTNSPLHF